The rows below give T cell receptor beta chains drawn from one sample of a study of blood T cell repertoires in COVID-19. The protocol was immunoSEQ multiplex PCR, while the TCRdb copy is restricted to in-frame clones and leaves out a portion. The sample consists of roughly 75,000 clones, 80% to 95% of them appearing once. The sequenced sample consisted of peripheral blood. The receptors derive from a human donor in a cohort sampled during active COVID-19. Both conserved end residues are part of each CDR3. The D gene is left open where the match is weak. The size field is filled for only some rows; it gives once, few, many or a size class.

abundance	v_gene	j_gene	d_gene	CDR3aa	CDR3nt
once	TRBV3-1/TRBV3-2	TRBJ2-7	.	CASSQSYEQYF	TGTGCCAGCAGCCAGAGCTACGAGCAGTACTTC
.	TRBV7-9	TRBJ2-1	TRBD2	CASSSLGGIHNEQFF	TGTGCCAGCAGCTCTCTGGGGGGGATCCACAATGAGCAGTTCTTC
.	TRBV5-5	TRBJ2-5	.	CANPAPSSSTGGETQYF	TGTGCCAACCCGGCGCCCAGCAGCTCGACAGGTGGGGAGACCCAGTACTTC
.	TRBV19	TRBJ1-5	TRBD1	CASSRTGDQPQHF	TGTGCCAGTAGTAGGACAGGGGATCAGCCCCAGCATTTT
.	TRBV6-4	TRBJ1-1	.	CASTGNTEAFF	TGTGCCAGCACCGGGAACACTGAAGCTTTCTTT
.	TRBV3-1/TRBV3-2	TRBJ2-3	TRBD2	CASSQETSGGTQYF	TGTGCCAGCAGCCAAGAGACTAGCGGGGGAACGCAGTATTTT
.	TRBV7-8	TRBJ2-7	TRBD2	CASSLALAAYEQYF	TGTGCCAGCAGCTTGGCCCTAGCGGCCTACGAGCAGTACTTC
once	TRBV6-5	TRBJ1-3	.	CASSYRGRNTIYF	TGTGCCAGCAGTTACAGGGGTAGAAACACCATATATTTT
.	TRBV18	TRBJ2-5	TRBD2	CASSPLIAGGDQETQYF	TGTGCCAGCTCACCGCTGATAGCGGGGGGGGATCAAGAGACCCAGTACTTC
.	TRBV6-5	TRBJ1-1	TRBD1	CASSNGQALNTEAFF	TGTGCCAGCAGTAACGGACAGGCCCTGAACACTGAAGCTTTCTTT
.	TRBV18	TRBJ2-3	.	CASSQGLDTQYF	TGTGCCAGCTCACAGGGGTTGGATACGCAGTATTTT
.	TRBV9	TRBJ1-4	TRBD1	CASSVEGAGEKLFF	TGTGCCAGCAGCGTAGAGGGGGCAGGTGAAAAACTGTTTTTT
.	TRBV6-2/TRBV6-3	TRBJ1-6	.	CASGLARSPLHF	TGTGCCAGCGGCCTTGCCAGGTCACCCCTCCACTTT
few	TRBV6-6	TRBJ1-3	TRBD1	CASSSGTGYGNTIYF	TGTGCCAGCAGTTCCGGGACAGGGTACGGAAACACCATATATTTT
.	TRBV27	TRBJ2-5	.	CASSSLGGSLETQYF	TGTGCCAGCAGTTCTTTGGGGGGTAGTCTAGAGACCCAGTACTTC
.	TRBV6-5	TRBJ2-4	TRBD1	CARPEGQGKNIQYF	TGTGCCAGACCTGAAGGACAGGGCAAAAACATTCAGTACTTC
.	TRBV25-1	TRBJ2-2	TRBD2	CASKRGSAGELFF	TGTGCCAGCAAGCGGGGATCCGCCGGGGAGCTGTTTTTT
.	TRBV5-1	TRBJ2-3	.	CASSLAGEDTQYF	TGCGCCAGCAGCTTGGCCGGTGAAGATACGCAGTATTTT
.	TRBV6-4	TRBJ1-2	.	CASSDSTGGGNYGYTF	TGTGCCAGCAGTGACTCGACCGGGGGAGGTAACTATGGCTACACCTTC
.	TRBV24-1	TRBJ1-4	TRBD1	CATSDGPGTGVGEKLFF	TGTGCCACCAGTGATGGTCCCGGGACAGGAGTAGGAGAAAAACTGTTTTTT
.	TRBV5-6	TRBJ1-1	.	CASSLVPGAMNTEAFF	TGTGCCAGCAGCTTGGTGCCAGGGGCCATGAACACTGAAGCTTTCTTT
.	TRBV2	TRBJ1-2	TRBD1	CANQTGLGGYTF	TGTGCCAACCAGACAGGGCTGGGTGGCTACACCTTC
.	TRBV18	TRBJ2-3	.	CASSPGGADTQYF	TGTGCCAGCTCACCCGGGGGAGCAGATACGCAGTATTTT
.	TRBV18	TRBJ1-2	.	CATSGDTGYGYTF	TGTGCCACTTCAGGCGATACGGGGTATGGCTACACCTTC
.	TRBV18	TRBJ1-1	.	CASSPGRGANTEAFF	TGTGCCAGCTCACCGGGGCGGGGGGCCAACACTGAAGCTTTCTTT
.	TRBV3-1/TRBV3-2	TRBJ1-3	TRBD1	CASSQGTGGEGNTIYF	TGTGCCAGCAGCCAAGGGACAGGGGGCGAAGGAAACACCATATATTTT
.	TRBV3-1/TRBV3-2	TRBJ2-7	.	CASSQGVGKSSYEQYF	TGTGCCAGCAGCCAAGGGGTGGGCAAAAGCTCCTACGAGCAGTACTTC
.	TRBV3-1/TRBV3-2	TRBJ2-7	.	CASSQEWERSSYEQYF	TGTGCCAGCAGCCAAGAATGGGAGAGGAGCTCCTACGAGCAGTACTTC
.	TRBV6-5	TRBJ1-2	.	CASTQGGWDYGYTF	TGTGCCAGCACGCAAGGCGGGTGGGACTATGGCTACACCTTC
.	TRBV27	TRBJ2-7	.	CASRTGRVSYEQYF	TGTGCCAGCCGGACAGGGAGGGTGTCCTACGAGCAGTACTTC
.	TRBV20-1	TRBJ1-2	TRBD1	CSASPATGIYGYTF	TGCAGTGCTAGTCCGGCGACAGGGATTTATGGCTACACCTTC
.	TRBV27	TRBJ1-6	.	CASSSPNNSPLHF	TGTGCCAGCAGTTCCCCTAATAATTCACCCCTCCACTTT
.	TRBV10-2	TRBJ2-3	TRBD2	CASSESGTSGGATDTQYF	TGCGCCAGCAGTGAGTCGGGGACTAGCGGGGGGGCCACAGATACGCAGTATTTT
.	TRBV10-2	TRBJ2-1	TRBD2	CASRGLAGDNEQFF	TGCGCCAGCAGGGGACTAGCGGGGGACAATGAGCAGTTCTTC
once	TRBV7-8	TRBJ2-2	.	CASSRDRGPNTGELFF	TGTGCCAGCAGCCGGGATCGAGGTCCGAACACCGGGGAGCTGTTTTTT
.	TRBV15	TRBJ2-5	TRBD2	CATSRDSGGAETQYF	TGTGCCACCAGCAGAGATAGCGGGGGGGCAGAGACCCAGTACTTC
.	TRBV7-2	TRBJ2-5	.	CASSPGASRETQYF	TGTGCCAGCAGCCCTGGGGCTAGTCGGGAGACCCAGTACTTC
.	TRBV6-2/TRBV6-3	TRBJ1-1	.	CASSNPSAPRGAFF	TGTGCCAGCAGTAACCCCTCGGCCCCCCGGGGAGCTTTCTTT
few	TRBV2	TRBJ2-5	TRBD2	CASSVSLAGGQETQYF	TGTGCCAGCAGTGTCTCGCTAGCGGGGGGGCAAGAGACCCAGTACTTC
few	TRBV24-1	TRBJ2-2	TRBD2	CATAATRVTSGGPGELFF	TGTGCCACCGCCGCAACTAGGGTCACTAGCGGGGGACCCGGGGAGCTGTTTTTT
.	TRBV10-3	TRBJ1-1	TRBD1	CAIKGQEAEAFF	TGTGCCATTAAAGGACAGGAAGCTGAAGCTTTCTTT
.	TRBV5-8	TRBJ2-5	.	CASSLSGLQETQYF	TGTGCCAGCAGCTTGTCAGGCCTCCAAGAGACCCAGTACTTC
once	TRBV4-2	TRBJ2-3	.	CASSQEPTNRGDTQYF	TGTGCCAGCAGCCAAGAGCCGACCAACCGAGGCGATACGCAGTATTTT